This T cell receptor (beta chain) emerged from a study of blood T cell repertoires in COVID-19 (dated by TCRdb to the early 2020s). Some background on the complete study: Samples covering the acute and convalescent phases of COVID-19 were provided by collaborators in the United States, Italy and Spain. The prospective study material was composed of cDNA or gDNA derived from T cells, B-cell-depleted T cells, or PBMCs. Deeply sampled blood TCRbeta repertoires from subjects exposed to, actively infected with, or recovered from COVID-19 were included in the dataset. The repertoires were released in a freely available public database intended as a resource for research on the immune response to SARS-CoV-2. The samples were drawn from two sources: the first 160 participants of the ongoing ImmuneRACE study, and 1,000 to 1,500 subjects contributed by 6 global collaborators. Nearly every sample came with metadata listing a de-identified subject ID, COVID-19 status, age in years and sex. Where available, HLA class I and class II types were obtained from metadata supplied by the sample provider rather than from assay-based typing. The research as a whole found: How much clinical and demographic metadata was included differed by source and by participant, and the metadata was provided uncurated.

Enrolling through a virtual design, the prospective study's participants ranged in age from roughly 18 to 100 years and lived across 20 to 25 United States geographic areas. Cohort assignment in the prospective study relied on participant-reported clinical history from a screening survey and a study questionnaire. For ImmuneRACE Cohort 3, a participant was defined as recovered based on two consecutive negative NP/OP PCR tests, clearance by a healthcare professional, or resolution of symptoms. In the prospective study, mobile phlebotomists collected whole blood, serum and a nasopharyngeal or oropharyngeal swab from each participant. Prospective study participants could optionally give additional blood draws and questionnaires over a roughly 2-month period. Prospective study blood samples were shipped either frozen or at room temperature before DNA extraction. CDR1 MNHEY and CDR2 SVGAGI are derived from the germline V gene. The CDR3 runs 14 amino acids, cysteine and phenylalanine included. CDR3 DNA is the only sequence kept; it has 42 bases, read in frame from the first base. After removal of 4 bases from V and 3 bases from J, the junction retains 2 bases not matched to a gene.

The immunoSEQ Assay, a bias-controlled multiplex PCR, was used to amplify TCRbeta CDR3 regions from genomic DNA. For the original study's pipeline: Nucleated cell counts per sample were estimated from amplification of reference gene primers within the assay. Sequence reads were collapsed and filtered to measure the absolute abundance of every unique TCRbeta CDR3 rearrangement. For each sample, productive Simpson clonality was calculated as the square root of Simpson's diversity index across productive rearrangements. TCRdb stores this immuneACCESS table with in-frame sequences only. Part of the clones is absent; in the studies checked, under half of the shortfall reflects unresolved V genes, and no reason is known for the rest. The DNA gave D and trimming, while V, J and clone size come from that table. Here the sample has 260,000 or so clones; more than 75% occur a single time. The ten largest clones take up 15% to 19% of the sample.

In the case of this clone: Its antigen remains unidentified. Nothing much larger sits one base from this clone, and base qualities are not available.

Sample: PBMCs or T cells enriched from blood (not recorded which). The sequence is built from TRBV6-5 and TRBJ2-3; the central 9 bases match TRBD1. This TCR came from a man between 18 and 35 years old who had recovered from COVID-19. The CDR3 reads as follows: CASSFDRGTDTQYF. The nucleotide sequence reads TGTGCCAGCAGTTTCGACAGGGGGACAGATACGCAGTATTTT.